This T cell receptor (beta chain) is drawn from a study of T-cell reconstitution after alpha-beta-depleted transplantation in children. Study results and caveats: The origin of alpha-beta T cells about two months after transplant was reportedly several hundred expanded graft clones. Surviving recipient T cells and thymic progenitors produced the high day-60 TCRbeta diversity seen in some patients.

A note on this clonotype: The antigen remains undetermined.

Trimming stripped 6 bases from V and 4 bases from J, with 21 bases between. The CDR3 totals 16 residues. Germline CDR1 is MDHEN and CDR2 is SYDVKM. Preparation of the TCRbeta library involved a method that used unique molecular identifiers. TCRdb itself ran the PCR reads through MiXCR, one entry per CDR3 protein. The sample has about 980,000 distinct CDR3 sequences, 25% to 30% seen once. The chain employs TRBV28 and TRBJ1-2; TRBD1 is a possible D gene (6 bases). The TCR comes from a boy younger than two who had a stem cell transplant for SCID, so the T cells may come from the graft donor. This specimen consisted of PBMCs, mostly from graft donor cells, obtained 360 days after TCRalphabeta/CD19-depleted stem cell transplant. CDR3 sequence reads: CASRNIGTGFPYGYTF. In DNA, the CDR3 is TGTGCCAGCAGGAACATAGGAACAGGGTTCCCCTATGGCTACACCTTC.